Listed below are T cell receptor beta chains from one sample, sequenced in a study of T-cell reconstitution after alpha-beta-depleted transplantation in children. MiXCR, applied by TCRdb to the PCR reads, yields one record per CDR3 protein. The sample carries around 800,000 distinct CDR3 sequences, about 15% recorded once. Sequencing was performed on PBMCs, mostly from graft donor cells, taken 360 days after TCRalphabeta/CD19-depleted stem cell transplant. These receptors were obtained from a male patient under 18 who had a stem cell transplant for acute lymphoblastic leukemia, so the T cells may come from the graft donor. CDR3s include the opening cysteine and the closing phenylalanine or tryptophan. The D gene is left open where the match is weak. The size of a clone is reported for some rows only, either as once, few or many, or as a class for expanded clones.

clone size: few
D gene: .
V gene: TRBV29-1
J gene: TRBJ1-1
CDR3 protein: CSVYREQNTEAFF
CDR3 DNA: TGCAGCGTATACAGGGAACAGAACACTGAAGCTTTCTTT

clone size: many
D gene: TRBD2
V gene: TRBV7-3
J gene: TRBJ2-5
CDR3 protein: CASSPGTSGWQETQYF
CDR3 DNA: TGTGCCAGCAGCCCTGGGACTAGCGGGTGGCAAGAGACCCAGTACTTC

clone size: few
D gene: .
V gene: TRBV29-1
J gene: TRBJ2-7
CDR3 protein: CSVAQDYEQYF
CDR3 DNA: TGCAGCGTTGCGCAGGACTACGAGCAGTACTTC

clone size: .
D gene: .
V gene: TRBV20-1
J gene: TRBJ2-7
CDR3 protein: CSAWRDPSSYEQYF
CDR3 DNA: TGCAGTGCTTGGCGGGATCCGAGCTCCTACGAGCAGTACTTC

clone size: few
D gene: .
V gene: TRBV29-1
J gene: TRBJ2-1
CDR3 protein: CSVENREHYNEQFF
CDR3 DNA: TGCAGCGTTGAGAACCGGGAGCACTACAATGAGCAGTTCTTC

clone size: .
D gene: .
V gene: TRBV20-1
J gene: TRBJ2-3
CDR3 protein: CSAREGRILSTDTQYF
CDR3 DNA: TGCAGTGCTAGAGAGGGCAGGATCCTAAGCACAGATACGCAGTATTTT

clone size: many
D gene: .
V gene: TRBV25-1
J gene: TRBJ2-7
CDR3 protein: CASSQGREQYF
CDR3 DNA: TGTGCCAGCAGCCAGGGGCGCGAGCAGTACTTC

clone size: few
D gene: .
V gene: TRBV2
J gene: TRBJ1-1
CDR3 protein: CASSVQGLTEAFF
CDR3 DNA: TGTGCCAGCAGTGTCCAGGGCCTCACTGAAGCTTTCTTT

clone size: .
D gene: TRBD2
V gene: TRBV5-1
J gene: TRBJ2-5
CDR3 protein: CASSLGSSGETQYF
CDR3 DNA: TGCGCCAGCAGCTTGGGCTCTAGCGGAGAGACCCAGTACTTC

clone size: few
D gene: .
V gene: TRBV20-1
J gene: TRBJ1-4
CDR3 protein: CSAGVGGETEKLFF
CDR3 DNA: TGCAGTGCAGGCGTCGGCGGTGAGACTGAAAAACTGTTTTTT

clone size: .
D gene: TRBD2
V gene: TRBV11-2
J gene: TRBJ2-3
CDR3 protein: CASSRRREGHWSTDTQYF
CDR3 DNA: TGTGCCAGCAGCCGTAGGCGGGAGGGCCACTGGAGTACAGATACGCAGTATTTT

clone size: .
D gene: TRBD1
V gene: TRBV6-5
J gene: TRBJ2-5
CDR3 protein: CASSYSGTGGETQYF
CDR3 DNA: TGTGCCAGCAGTTACTCGGGGACAGGGGGAGAGACCCAGTACTTC

clone size: few
D gene: .
V gene: TRBV14
J gene: TRBJ2-7
CDR3 protein: CASSQVAGRSYEQYF
CDR3 DNA: TGTGCCAGCAGCCAAGTGGCAGGGAGGTCCTACGAGCAGTACTTC

clone size: many
D gene: .
V gene: TRBV5-1
J gene: TRBJ2-7
CDR3 protein: CASRGQENEQYF
CDR3 DNA: TGCGCCAGCAGGGGTCAGGAGAACGAGCAGTACTTC

clone size: many
D gene: TRBD1
V gene: TRBV11-1
J gene: TRBJ1-1
CDR3 protein: CASSLGVGTGGNKVAEAFF
CDR3 DNA: TGTGCCAGCAGCTTAGGGGTAGGGACAGGCGGAAACAAGGTGGCTGAAGCTTTCTTT

clone size: few
D gene: TRBD1
V gene: TRBV5-1
J gene: TRBJ1-2
CDR3 protein: CASSFDRERYGYTF
CDR3 DNA: TGCGCCAGCAGCTTCGACAGGGAAAGATATGGCTACACCTTC

clone size: many
D gene: TRBD2
V gene: TRBV20-1
J gene: TRBJ2-7
CDR3 protein: CSATGTSGVGYEQYF
CDR3 DNA: TGCAGTGCCACCGGGACTAGCGGGGTCGGCTACGAGCAGTACTTC

clone size: .
D gene: .
V gene: TRBV4-1
J gene: TRBJ1-1
CDR3 protein: CASSPPVMNTEAFF
CDR3 DNA: TGCGCCAGCAGCCCCCCTGTAATGAACACTGAAGCTTTCTTT

clone size: many
D gene: TRBD2
V gene: TRBV20-1
J gene: TRBJ2-3
CDR3 protein: CSAVSGTDLTQYF
CDR3 DNA: TGCAGTGCAGTTAGCGGGACGGACCTTACGCAGTATTTT

clone size: few
D gene: .
V gene: TRBV10-2
J gene: TRBJ2-7
CDR3 protein: CASSEMRGHVYEQYF
CDR3 DNA: TGCGCCAGCAGTGAGATGAGAGGTCATGTCTACGAGCAGTACTTC

clone size: many
D gene: TRBD2
V gene: TRBV20-1
J gene: TRBJ2-1
CDR3 protein: CSARDRGTSGRGIYNEQFF
CDR3 DNA: TGCAGTGCTAGAGATCGTGGGACTAGCGGGAGAGGAATCTACAATGAGCAGTTCTTC

clone size: .
D gene: TRBD2
V gene: TRBV5-1
J gene: TRBJ2-2
CDR3 protein: CASSLKLAGAGELFF
CDR3 DNA: TGCGCCAGCAGCTTGAAACTAGCGGGAGCCGGGGAGCTGTTTTTT

clone size: many
D gene: .
V gene: TRBV9
J gene: TRBJ2-7
CDR3 protein: CASSVAGDLGYEQYF
CDR3 DNA: TGTGCCAGCAGCGTAGCAGGGGACTTAGGCTACGAGCAGTACTTC

clone size: many
D gene: .
V gene: TRBV4-1
J gene: TRBJ1-1
CDR3 protein: CASRTGGGYTEAFF
CDR3 DNA: TGCGCCAGCAGGACCGGTGGGGGTTACACTGAAGCTTTCTTT

clone size: .
D gene: .
V gene: TRBV20-1
J gene: TRBJ2-6
CDR3 protein: CSAWRGANVLTF
CDR3 DNA: TGCAGTGCTTGGCGAGGGGCCAACGTCCTGACTTTC

clone size: .
D gene: .
V gene: TRBV20-1
J gene: TRBJ2-7
CDR3 protein: CSASDQIGSSVTYEQYF
CDR3 DNA: TGCAGTGCTAGTGACCAAATAGGGTCTAGCGTTACCTACGAGCAGTACTTC

clone size: few
D gene: .
V gene: TRBV11-2
J gene: TRBJ2-4
CDR3 protein: CASFFQGGNIQYF
CDR3 DNA: TGTGCCAGCTTCTTCCAGGGTGGGAACATTCAGTACTTC

clone size: .
D gene: TRBD2
V gene: TRBV6-2/TRBV6-3
J gene: TRBJ2-7
CDR3 protein: CASSYSQGLAGQEQYF
CDR3 DNA: TGTGCCAGCAGTTACTCGCAGGGACTAGCGGGCCAGGAGCAGTACTTC

clone size: .
D gene: .
V gene: TRBV11-1
J gene: TRBJ1-2
CDR3 protein: CGWAEGRALLGNYGYTF
CDR3 DNA: TGTGGATGGGCCGAGGGCAGGGCTCTGCTTGGAAACTATGGCTACACCTTC

clone size: .
D gene: .
V gene: TRBV4-1
J gene: TRBJ1-1
CDR3 protein: CASSQDPTPGVNTEAFF
CDR3 DNA: TGCGCCAGCAGCCAAGACCCCACCCCGGGAGTAAACACTGAAGCTTTCTTT

clone size: .
D gene: .
V gene: TRBV6-5
J gene: TRBJ2-1
CDR3 protein: CASSYRQYNEQFF
CDR3 DNA: TGTGCCAGCAGTTACAGGCAATACAATGAGCAGTTCTTC

clone size: few
D gene: TRBD2
V gene: TRBV9
J gene: TRBJ2-3
CDR3 protein: CASSVNPGGRSTSTDTQYF
CDR3 DNA: TGTGCCAGCAGCGTAAACCCGGGCGGGAGGTCCACTAGCACAGATACGCAGTATTTT

clone size: .
D gene: .
V gene: TRBV11-2
J gene: TRBJ2-4
CDR3 protein: CASSLDFRAKNIQYF
CDR3 DNA: TGTGCCAGCAGCCTGGACTTCCGAGCCAAAAACATTCAGTACTTC

clone size: .
D gene: TRBD2
V gene: TRBV12-3/TRBV12-4
J gene: TRBJ2-7
CDR3 protein: CASSFFPQREGGYEQYF
CDR3 DNA: TGTGCCAGCAGTTTTTTCCCCCAGCGGGAGGGAGGGTACGAGCAGTACTTC

clone size: .
D gene: .
V gene: TRBV28
J gene: TRBJ2-3
CDR3 protein: CASSLGGPTTDTQYF
CDR3 DNA: TGTGCCAGCAGTTTAGGGGGGCCAACAACAGATACGCAGTATTTT

clone size: few
D gene: TRBD1
V gene: TRBV28
J gene: TRBJ2-2
CDR3 protein: CASGTGPNTGELFF
CDR3 DNA: TGTGCCAGCGGGACAGGGCCCAACACCGGGGAGCTGTTTTTT

clone size: many
D gene: TRBD2
V gene: TRBV7-9
J gene: TRBJ2-1
CDR3 protein: CASSAAGAGVYNEQFF
CDR3 DNA: TGTGCCAGCAGCGCCGCCGGGGCGGGAGTGTACAATGAGCAGTTCTTC

clone size: few
D gene: TRBD2
V gene: TRBV5-1
J gene: TRBJ2-7
CDR3 protein: CASSLPLAGAAYEQYF
CDR3 DNA: TGCGCCAGCAGCTTACCCCTTGCGGGAGCGGCATATGAGCAGTACTTC

clone size: .
D gene: .
V gene: TRBV27
J gene: TRBJ1-1
CDR3 protein: CASSSYREHSMNTEAFF
CDR3 DNA: TGTGCCAGCAGTTCCTACAGGGAACACTCGATGAACACTGAAGCTTTCTTT

clone size: few
D gene: TRBD2
V gene: TRBV7-8
J gene: TRBJ2-1
CDR3 protein: CASRTGLAGNNEQFF
CDR3 DNA: TGTGCCAGCAGAACTGGACTAGCGGGAAACAATGAGCAGTTCTTC

clone size: few
D gene: .
V gene: TRBV11-2
J gene: TRBJ2-5
CDR3 protein: CASSLDRAAQYF
CDR3 DNA: TGTGCCAGCAGCTTAGATCGGGCGGCCCAGTACTTC

clone size: many
D gene: .
V gene: TRBV25-1
J gene: TRBJ1-2
CDR3 protein: CASSERGPDYGYTF
CDR3 DNA: TGTGCCAGCAGTGAGCGGGGACCAGACTATGGCTACACCTTC

clone size: .
D gene: TRBD1
V gene: TRBV20-1
J gene: TRBJ2-2
CDR3 protein: CSARAARQGNTGELFF
CDR3 DNA: TGCAGTGCTAGAGCCGCTAGACAGGGGAACACCGGGGAGCTGTTTTTT

clone size: few
D gene: .
V gene: TRBV4-2
J gene: TRBJ1-5
CDR3 protein: CASSQEILQSNQPQHF
CDR3 DNA: TGTGCCAGCAGCCAAGAGATTCTACAGAGCAATCAGCCCCAGCATTTT

clone size: .
D gene: .
V gene: TRBV2
J gene: TRBJ2-1
CDR3 protein: CASSEGTARRANEQFF
CDR3 DNA: TGTGCCAGCAGTGAAGGGACGGCGCGCCGGGCCAATGAGCAGTTCTTC

clone size: many
D gene: .
V gene: TRBV4-1
J gene: TRBJ2-1
CDR3 protein: CASSQEPFRSEQFF
CDR3 DNA: TGCGCCAGCAGCCAAGAACCCTTCCGTTCCGAGCAGTTCTTC

clone size: many
D gene: .
V gene: TRBV4-2
J gene: TRBJ2-7
CDR3 protein: CASSQAGPGEAYEQYF
CDR3 DNA: TGTGCCAGCAGCCAAGCTGGGCCAGGGGAAGCCTACGAGCAGTACTTC